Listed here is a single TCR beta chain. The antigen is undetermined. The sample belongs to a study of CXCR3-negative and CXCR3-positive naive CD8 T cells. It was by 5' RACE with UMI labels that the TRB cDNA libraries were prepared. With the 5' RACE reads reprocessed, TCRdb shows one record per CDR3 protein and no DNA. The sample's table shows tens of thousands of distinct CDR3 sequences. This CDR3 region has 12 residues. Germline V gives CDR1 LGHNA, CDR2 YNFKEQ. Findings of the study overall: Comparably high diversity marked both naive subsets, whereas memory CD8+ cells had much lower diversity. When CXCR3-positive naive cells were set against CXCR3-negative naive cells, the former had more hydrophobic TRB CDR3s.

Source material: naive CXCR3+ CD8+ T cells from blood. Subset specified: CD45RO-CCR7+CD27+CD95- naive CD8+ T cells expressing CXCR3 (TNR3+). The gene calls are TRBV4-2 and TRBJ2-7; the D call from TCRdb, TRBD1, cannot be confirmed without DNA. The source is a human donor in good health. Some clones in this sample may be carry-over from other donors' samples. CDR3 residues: CASSQGGGVEYF.